Reported below is one T cell receptor beta chain. Under the authors' procedure: By means of reference gene primer amplification, nucleated cell counts were estimated. The data were produced by immunoSEQ multiplex PCR, yet TCRdb's version contains in-frame clones alone and is incomplete. D and trimming come from the DNA, and the V and J calls and clone size come from that table. Among about 87,000 clones, under 85% were seen once, and the ten largest hold more than 2%. These data come from a study of blood T cell repertoires in COVID-19. Looking at the study overall: Acute and convalescent COVID-19 specimens originated in the United States, Italy and Spain. PBMCs, B-cell-depleted T cells, or T cells provided the cDNA or gDNA that made up the material.

The receptor comes from a woman in her sixties or seventies with acute or convalescent COVID-19. Sample: peripheral blood.

This chain's CDR3 is CASSRDRGLSSYEQYF. For the CDR3, the DNA is TGTGCCAGCAGCAGGGACAGGGGTTTGAGCTCCTACGAGCAGTACTTC. The V gene is TRBV7-9, the J gene TRBJ2-7, with TRBD1 identical over 10 bases. CDR1 is SEHNR and CDR2 is FQNEAQ in the germline V gene (reference sequence). V was clipped by 5 bases and J by 0 bases; unmatched bases: 7. This CDR3 is 16 amino acids long.